This entry is about one T cell receptor beta chain. This PCR relied on a set of 60 Vbeta primers and 13 Jbeta primers. The method was immunoSEQ multiplex PCR; TCRdb's version includes in-frame clones alone and lacks a portion of them. The table has about 190,000 clones, over 70% seen once. The sample is drawn from a study of cytomegalovirus exposure and HLA in healthy donors. This CDR3 has 15 residues. Germline trimming cut 5 bases from V and 3 bases from J; bases unmatched to any gene: 3. Per the germline V gene, CDR1 is LNHDA and CDR2 is SQIVND (reference sequence). The genes are TRBV19 and TRBJ2-1, with TRBD2 identical over 11 bases. The TCR sequence derives from a woman aged 30 to 39 in good health and CMV-seropositive. The sequenced sample consisted of PBMCs. The CDR3 region is CASSGGLADYNEQFF. The DNA for the CDR3 is TGTGCCAGTAGTGGGGGACTAGCGGACTACAATGAGCAGTTCTTC.